Listed below are T cell receptor beta chains from one sample, sequenced in a study of glioma-infiltrating T cells. MiXCR, run by TCRdb on the multiplex PCR reads, gives a single entry per CDR3 protein. The data contain 300,000 to 450,000 distinct CDR3 sequences, roughly 41% of them singletons. Sequenced sample: glioma tissue, nonneoplastic brain tissue, or PBMCs (not recorded which). All receptors come from a human donor with low-grade glioma or glioblastoma, undergoing nonglioma brain surgery, or in good health (not recorded which). Each CDR3 is given with its conserved first and last residue. The D gene is left open where the match is weak. Only part of the rows carry a size: once, few, many, or a class if the clone is expanded.

V	size	J	D	DNA	CDR3
TRBV7-2	-	TRBJ2-7	TRBD2	TGTGCCAGCAGCCCAATTGGTACTAGCGGGAGGGCCTTTGGTGAGCAGTACTTC	CASSPIGTSGRAFGEQYF
TRBV6-1	-	TRBJ2-1	-	TGTGCCAGCAGGGATGCGACAGGCCAGCGGCGCTCCTACAATGAGCAGTTCTTC	CASRDATGQRRSYNEQFF
TRBV20-1	many	TRBJ1-2	-	TGCAGTGCTAGACAATCGGGGGGGGACATTAGGGGCTACACCTTC	CSARQSGGDIRGYTF
TRBV9	-	TRBJ2-1	-	TGTGCCAGCAGCGTAGGGTCGAGCTCCTACAATGAGCAGTTCTTC	CASSVGSSSYNEQFF
TRBV6-1	many	TRBJ2-1	-	TGTGCCAGCATGGACAGTTACCACAATGAGCAGTTCTTC	CASMDSYHNEQFF
TRBV20-1	few	TRBJ2-3	-	TGCAGTGCTAGAAAAAGGGGTACAGATACGCAGTATTTT	CSARKRGTDTQYF
TRBV20-1	-	TRBJ2-5	-	TGCAGTGCCGCGGGGCAGATCTTTGGGCAGTACTTC	CSAAGQIFGQYF
TRBV20-1	few	TRBJ2-7	-	TGCAGTCCGAGGACTGGGGAAAACTACGAGCAGTACTTC	CSPRTGENYEQYF
TRBV20-1	few	TRBJ2-7	TRBD2	TGCAGTGCTATAAGGACTAGCGGAGCCTACGAGCAGTACTTC	CSAIRTSGAYEQYF
TRBV7-4	-	TRBJ1-2	-	TGTGCGAGCAGCTATGATACAGGATATGGCTACACCTTC	CASSYDTGYGYTF
TRBV4-1	-	TRBJ2-3	TRBD2	TGCGCCAGCAGCCCCTGGGCTAGCGGGAGTATAGATACGCAGTATTTT	CASSPWASGSIDTQYF
TRBV6-1	many	TRBJ2-1	-	TGTGCCAGCCAAATGGACAGAGGAACCTATGAGCAGTTCTTC	CASQMDRGTYEQFF
TRBV7-2	few	TRBJ2-7	TRBD2	TGTGCCAGCAGCACGTCCCCTTCTAGCGGGAGGGCCCACGAGCAGTACTTC	CASSTSPSSGRAHEQYF
TRBV4-1	few	TRBJ2-1	TRBD2	TGCGCCAGCAGCCGAGAGACTAGCCCCTCTTTTTACAATGAGCAGTTCTTC	CASSRETSPSFYNEQFF
TRBV28	-	TRBJ2-2	-	TGTGCCGGCAGTTTCCGGGCCGGGAGCGGGGAGCTGTTTTTT	CAGSFRAGSGELFF
TRBV28	many	TRBJ2-7	-	TGTGCCAGCAACAGGGGGGGCAACGAGCAGTACTTC	CASNRGGNEQYF
TRBV4-1	-	TRBJ2-1	-	TGCGCCAGCAGCCCGCAGGGAGTTCGCGGGAAGGACAATGAGCAGTTCTTC	CASSPQGVRGKDNEQFF
TRBV7-3	-	TRBJ2-1	TRBD2	TGTGCCAGCAGCTTATATGGTGCGGGAGGAGGTCACAATAAGCAGTTCTTT	CASSLYGAGGGHNKQFF
TRBV27	many	TRBJ2-7	-	TGTGCCAGCAGTTTGCTCGGTGACATCTACGAGCAGTACTTC	CASSLLGDIYEQYF
TRBV28	-	TRBJ2-7	TRBD2	TGTGCCAGCAGTCGGGGGGGGGAAGGATGGGAGCAGTACTTC	CASSRGGEGWEQYF
TRBV20-1	-	TRBJ2-5	TRBD1	TGCAGTGCTTGGACAGGGACGGAAGAGACCCAGTACTTC	CSAWTGTEETQYF
TRBV6-4	few	TRBJ2-3	-	TGTGCCAGCAGTGAAGCCAGGGGAGATACGCAGTATTTT	CASSEARGDTQYF
TRBV7-9	few	TRBJ1-2	-	TGTGCCAGCAGCTTAACCCTCAGGGAATACTATGGCTACACCTTC	CASSLTLREYYGYTF
TRBV5-4	few	TRBJ1-5	-	TGTGCCAGCAGCTTTGGAGGGGACAATCAGCCCCAGCATTTT	CASSFGGDNQPQHF